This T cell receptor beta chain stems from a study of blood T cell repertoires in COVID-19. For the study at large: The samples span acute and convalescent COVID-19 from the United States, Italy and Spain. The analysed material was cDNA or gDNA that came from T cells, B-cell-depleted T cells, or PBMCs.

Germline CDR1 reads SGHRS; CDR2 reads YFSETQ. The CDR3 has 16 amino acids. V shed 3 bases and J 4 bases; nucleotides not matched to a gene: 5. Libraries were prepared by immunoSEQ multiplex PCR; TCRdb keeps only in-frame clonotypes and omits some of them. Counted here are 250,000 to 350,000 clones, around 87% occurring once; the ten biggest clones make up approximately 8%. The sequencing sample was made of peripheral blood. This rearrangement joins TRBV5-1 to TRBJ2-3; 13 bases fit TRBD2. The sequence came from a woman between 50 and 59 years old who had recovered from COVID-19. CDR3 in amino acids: CASSSRTSGGSDTQYF. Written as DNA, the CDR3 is TGCGCCAGCAGCTCCCGGACTAGCGGGGGTTCAGATACGCAGTATTTT.